This T cell receptor beta chain was observed in a study of human T cells and chemical hapten exposure. Study-level information: Mostly female patients had alopecia areata, totalis or universalis. Whole-study results and caveats: The study found that PT1 expanded TCR counts correlated positively with patch test score.

About this clonotype itself: Antigen: not known.

This CDR3 has 15 amino acids. From germline, CDR1 is MGHDK and CDR2 SYGVNS. V shed 3 bases and J shed 4 bases, with 13 bases lying between them. Time point specified: patch test 2, 6 weeks after DPC sensitization. The treatment: therapeutic diphenylcyclopropenone sensitization with weekly scalp DPC. Whole blood, unfractionated, served as the material for total RNA extraction. MiXCR was run by TCRdb on the RACE reads, yielding one entry per CDR3 protein. The sample lists tens of thousands of distinct CDR3 sequences, 9.6% occurring once. This chain joins TRBV25-1 and TRBJ1-5; D gene ambiguous. The material was whole blood, obtained in connection with sensitization to the hapten diphenylcyclopropenone (DPC). The sequence derives from a young woman with alopecia areata. Some clones in this sample may be carry-over from other donors' samples. The DNA for the CDR3 is TGTGCCAGCAGTGACTCGACACTCGTTAATCAGCCCCAGCATTTT. Amino acid sequence: CASSDSTLVNQPQHF.